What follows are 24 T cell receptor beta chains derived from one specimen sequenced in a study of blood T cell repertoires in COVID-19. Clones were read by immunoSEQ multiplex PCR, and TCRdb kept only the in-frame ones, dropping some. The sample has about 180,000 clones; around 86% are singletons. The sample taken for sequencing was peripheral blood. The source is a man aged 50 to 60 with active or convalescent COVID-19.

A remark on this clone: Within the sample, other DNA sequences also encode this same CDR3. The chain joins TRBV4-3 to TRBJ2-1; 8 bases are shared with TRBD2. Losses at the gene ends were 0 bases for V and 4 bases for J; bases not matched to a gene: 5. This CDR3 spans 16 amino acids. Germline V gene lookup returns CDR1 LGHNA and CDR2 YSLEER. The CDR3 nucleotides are TGCGCCAGCAGCCAAGATCCCGGGGGGGGATACAATGAGCAGTTCTTC. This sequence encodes CASSQDPGGGYNEQFF.

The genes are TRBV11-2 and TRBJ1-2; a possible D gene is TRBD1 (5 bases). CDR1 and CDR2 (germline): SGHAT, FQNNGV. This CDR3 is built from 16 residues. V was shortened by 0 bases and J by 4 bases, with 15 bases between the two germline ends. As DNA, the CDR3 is TGTGCCAGCAGCTTAGACGCGCGACAGTTTTCCTATGGCTACACCTTC. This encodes CASSLDARQFSYGYTF.

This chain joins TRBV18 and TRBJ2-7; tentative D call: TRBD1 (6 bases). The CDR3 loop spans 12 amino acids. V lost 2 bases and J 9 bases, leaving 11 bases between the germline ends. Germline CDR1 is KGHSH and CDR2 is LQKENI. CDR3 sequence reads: CASSPDRTGQYF. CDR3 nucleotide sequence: TGTGCCAGCTCACCAGACAGGACGGGGCAGTACTTC.

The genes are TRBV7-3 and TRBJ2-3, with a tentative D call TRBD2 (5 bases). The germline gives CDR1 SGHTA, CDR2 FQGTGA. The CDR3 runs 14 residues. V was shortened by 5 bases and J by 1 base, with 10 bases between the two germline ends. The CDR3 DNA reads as TGTGCCAGCAGCCCTGACTATGGCACAGATACGCAGTATTTT. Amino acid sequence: CASSPDYGTDTQYF.

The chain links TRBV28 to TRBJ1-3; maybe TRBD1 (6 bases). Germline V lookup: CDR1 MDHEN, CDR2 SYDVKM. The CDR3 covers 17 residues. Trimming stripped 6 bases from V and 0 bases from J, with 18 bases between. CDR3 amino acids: CASSRFQQGSSGNTIYF. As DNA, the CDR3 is TGTGCCAGCAGCAGGTTTCAGCAGGGGTCCTCTGGAAACACCATATATTTT.

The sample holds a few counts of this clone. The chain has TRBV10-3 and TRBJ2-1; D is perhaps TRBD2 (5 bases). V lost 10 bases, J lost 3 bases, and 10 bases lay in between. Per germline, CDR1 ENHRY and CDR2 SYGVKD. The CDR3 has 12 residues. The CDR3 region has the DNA TGTGCCAGCGGACGGGACTACAATGAGCAGTTCTTC. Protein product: CASGRDYNEQFF.

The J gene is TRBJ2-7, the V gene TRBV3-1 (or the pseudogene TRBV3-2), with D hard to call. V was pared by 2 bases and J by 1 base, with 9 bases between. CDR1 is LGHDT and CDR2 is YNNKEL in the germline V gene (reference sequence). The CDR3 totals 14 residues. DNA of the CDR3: TGTGCCAGCAGCCAAAGCGAGAGGTCCTACGAGCAGTACTTC. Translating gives CASSQSERSYEQYF.

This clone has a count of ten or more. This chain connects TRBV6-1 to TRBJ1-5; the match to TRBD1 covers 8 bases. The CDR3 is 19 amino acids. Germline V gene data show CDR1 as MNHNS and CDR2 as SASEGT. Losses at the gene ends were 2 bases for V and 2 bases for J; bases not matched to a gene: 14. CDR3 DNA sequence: TGTGCCAGCAGTGAAAGGGAGTGGACAGGGTGGTTTGGCAATCAGCCCCAGCATTTT. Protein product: CASSEREWTGWFGNQPQHF.

The CDR3 DNA sequence: TGTGCCAGCAGTTTGCCTGCGGGAGAGGGTAATGAGCAGTTCTTC. Encoded protein: CASSLPAGEGNEQFF. V usage is TRBV5-4 and J usage is TRBJ2-1, with 7 bases fitting TRBD2. Per germline, CDR1 SGHNT and CDR2 YYREEE (reference sequence). The CDR3 has 15 amino acids. V shed 5 bases, J shed 7 bases, and the junction held 12 bases outside the gene matches.

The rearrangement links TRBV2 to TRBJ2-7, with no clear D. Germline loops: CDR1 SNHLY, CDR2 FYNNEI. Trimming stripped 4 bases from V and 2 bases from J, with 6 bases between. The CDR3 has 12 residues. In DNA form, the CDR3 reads TGTGCCAGCAGTGTTCAGGCCTACGAGCAGTACTTC. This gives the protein CASSVQAYEQYF.

CDR3: CSGTTGPQETQYF. DNA of the CDR3: TGCAGCGGAACCACAGGCCCCCAAGAGACCCAGTACTTC. The genes are TRBV29-1 and TRBJ2-5, with D perhaps matching TRBD1 (5 bases). The V end was cut by 7 bases, the J end by 1 base, with 13 bases between. The CDR3 consists of 13 residues. Germline V CDR1 and CDR2: SQVTM, ANQGSEA.

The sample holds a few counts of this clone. For the CDR3, the DNA is TGTGCCAGTAAAAGGGAACCGGACTCCCAAGCTTTCTTT. This translates into CASKREPDSQAFF. The chain combines TRBV19 with TRBJ1-1; no definite D call. CDR3 length: 13 residues. Trimming removed 7 bases from V and 9 bases from J, with 18 bases in between. The germline V gene encodes CDR1 LNHDA and CDR2 SQIVND (reference sequence).

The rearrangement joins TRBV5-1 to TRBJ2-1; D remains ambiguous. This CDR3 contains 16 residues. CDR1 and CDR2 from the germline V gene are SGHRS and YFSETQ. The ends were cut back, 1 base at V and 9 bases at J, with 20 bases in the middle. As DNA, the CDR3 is TGCGCCAGCAGCTTGTTTAGCTCCGACGTTATTCCTGAGCAGTTCTTC. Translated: CASSLFSSDVIPEQFF.

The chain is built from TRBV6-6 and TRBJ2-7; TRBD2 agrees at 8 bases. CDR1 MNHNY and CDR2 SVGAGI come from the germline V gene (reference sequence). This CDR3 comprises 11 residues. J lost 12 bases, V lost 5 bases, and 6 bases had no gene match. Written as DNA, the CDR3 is TGTGCCAGCAGTACCGGGACTAGTCCGTACTTC. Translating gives CASSTGTSPYF.

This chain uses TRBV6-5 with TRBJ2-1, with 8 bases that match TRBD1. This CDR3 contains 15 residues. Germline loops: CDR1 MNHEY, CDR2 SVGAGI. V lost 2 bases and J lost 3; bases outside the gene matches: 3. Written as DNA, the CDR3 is TGTGCCAGCAGTTACGGGGGGACAGGCTACAATGAGCAGTTCTTC. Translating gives CASSYGGTGYNEQFF.

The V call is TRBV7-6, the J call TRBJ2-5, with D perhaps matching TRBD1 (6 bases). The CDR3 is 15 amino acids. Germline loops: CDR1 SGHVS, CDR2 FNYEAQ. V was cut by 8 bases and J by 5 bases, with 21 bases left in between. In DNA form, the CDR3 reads TGTGCCAGCCAAAAAATCAGGGGCCTCCTCGAGACCCAGTACTTC. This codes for CASQKIRGLLETQYF.

CDR3 sequence: CASAQTGYAGNTIYF. The CDR3 DNA sequence: TGTGCCAGCGCACAAACAGGGTATGCTGGAAACACCATATATTTT. The V call is TRBV6-5, the J call TRBJ1-3; D may be TRBD1 (6 bases). V was cut by 8 bases and J by 2 bases, with 16 bases left in between. The CDR3 totals 15 residues. From germline, CDR1 is MNHEY and CDR2 SVGAGI.

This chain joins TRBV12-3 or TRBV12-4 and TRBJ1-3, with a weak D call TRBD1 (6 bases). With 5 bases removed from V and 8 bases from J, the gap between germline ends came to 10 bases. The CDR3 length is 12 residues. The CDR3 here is CASSTRGDTIYF. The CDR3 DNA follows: TGTGCCAGCAGTACCAGGGGAGACACCATATATTTT.

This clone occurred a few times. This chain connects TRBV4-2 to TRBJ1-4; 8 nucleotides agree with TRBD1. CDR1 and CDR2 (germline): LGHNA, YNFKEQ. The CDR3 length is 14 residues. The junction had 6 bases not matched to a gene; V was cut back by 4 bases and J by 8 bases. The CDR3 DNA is TGTGCCAGCAGCCCCGACAGGGGAAGGGAAAAACTGTTTTTT. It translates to CASSPDRGREKLFF.

CDR3 DNA sequence: TGTGCCAGCAGCTCAAGCAGGACAGGGGATCAGCCCCAGCATTTT. It yields the protein CASSSSRTGDQPQHF. The chain links TRBV7-6 to TRBJ1-5; 9 nucleotides agree with TRBD1. Germline V CDR1 and CDR2: SGHVS, FNYEAQ. The CDR3 covers 15 residues. The junction had 6 bases not matched to a gene; V was cut back by 4 bases and J by 5 bases.

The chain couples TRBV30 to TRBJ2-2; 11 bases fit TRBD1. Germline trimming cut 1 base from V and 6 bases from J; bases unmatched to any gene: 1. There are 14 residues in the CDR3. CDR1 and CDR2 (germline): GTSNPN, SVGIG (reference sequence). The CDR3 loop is CAWSGGQGAGELFF. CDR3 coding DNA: TGTGCCTGGAGTGGGGGACAGGGGGCCGGGGAGCTGTTTTTT.

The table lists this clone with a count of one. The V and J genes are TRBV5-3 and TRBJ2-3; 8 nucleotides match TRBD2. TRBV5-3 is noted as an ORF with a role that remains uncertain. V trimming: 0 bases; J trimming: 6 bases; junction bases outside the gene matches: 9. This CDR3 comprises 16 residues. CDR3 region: CARSLVSGVNKDTQYF. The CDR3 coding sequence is TGTGCCAGAAGCTTGGTTAGCGGGGTCAACAAGGATACGCAGTATTTT.

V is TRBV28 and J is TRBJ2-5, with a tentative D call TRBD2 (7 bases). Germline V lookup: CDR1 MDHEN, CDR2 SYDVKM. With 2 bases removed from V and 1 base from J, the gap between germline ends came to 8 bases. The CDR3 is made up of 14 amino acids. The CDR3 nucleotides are TGTGCCAGCAGTTTAGCGGGGGCCCAAGAGACCCAGTACTTC. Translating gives CASSLAGAQETQYF.

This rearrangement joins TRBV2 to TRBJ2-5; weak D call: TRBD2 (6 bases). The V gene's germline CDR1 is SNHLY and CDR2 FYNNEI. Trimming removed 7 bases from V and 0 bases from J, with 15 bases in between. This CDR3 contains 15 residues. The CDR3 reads CASTFTRGYQETQYF. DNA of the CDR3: TGTGCCAGCACCTTCACTCGGGGGTACCAAGAGACCCAGTACTTC.